Below, one T cell receptor (beta chain) is given with its context. Which antigen it targets is not known. No much larger clonotype is one base removed from it; base qualities were not supplied. This specimen belongs to a study of shared clonotypes between healthy human individuals (dated by TCRdb to 2018 to 2020). The study in broad terms: Three men and a couple of women, aged 18 to 49 years, made up the cohort. Each donor's leukapheresis produced roughly between roughly 0.9 and 9 billion PBMCs. To increase sequencing depth and limit assay-specific biases, different laboratories used diverse techniques to prepare libraries and sequence TCR repertoires. For each donor, CD4 naive and CD4 memory were each run on three plates, CD8 naive on two plates, and CD8 memory on one plate. Blood TCR repertoires of several healthy adults were deeply sequenced to estimate repertoire size and the extent of clonotype sharing between individuals.

Using the deep immunoSEQ assay, multiplex PCR amplified TCR CDR3 regions from genomic DNA. Extracted genomic DNA from each cell subset was spread evenly across all wells of several immunoSEQ 96-well plates, with each plate serving as a replicate. For sorted subsets, each replicate PCR was loaded with approximately 190 ng genomic DNA, equivalent to approximately 33,000 T cell genomes. Purified libraries were measured with a Qubit 3.0 fluorometer, size-checked on a Bioanalyzer 2100, and measured again with the KAPA Library Quantification kit. Every immunoSEQ 96-well plate was sequenced on a dedicated single-read 150-cycle Illumina NextSeq 550 flow cell. Per the original workflow: Because the immunoSEQ output included only junctional sequences and no quality scores, the filtering could not be the same as the filtering used for full-length reads. To assign V/J genes and CDR3, sequences were annotated against IMGT germline references using PyIR, a Python wrapper for IgBLAST v1.9. Reads with weak V/J assignments (E-value above 1e-6), missing CDR3, stop codons, out-of-frame junctions, or ambiguous translated residues were removed. A V3J clonotype was defined by an identical inferred V gene, J gene, and CDR3 amino acid sequence. To compute the percentage overlap between repertoires, the number of shared unique clonotypes was divided by the size of the smaller repertoire. Three approaches were used to assess repertoire richness: RTK rarefaction, the Chao1 estimator, and Recon v2.1 estimates of unobserved clonotypes. Generation probabilities for all TCRbeta clonotypes obtained by the gDNA method from four donors were computed using OLGA. As stored in TCRdb, this immuneACCESS dataset retains in-frame rearrangements with V and J assigned. A fraction of the clones does not appear; measured against another copy, unresolved V genes explain less than half of the discrepancy, and the remainder lacks a known reason. The V and J calls and clone size are taken from that table; D and trimming were inferred from the DNA. Across this sample there are about 2.2 million clones, with around 93% seen only once. The ten largest clones capture 1.5% to 2% of the sample.

The research as a whole found: The genetic and exposure-history diversity represented was limited by the small number of donors. Naive subsets generally had larger estimated clonotype richness than memory subsets. Sampling was limited to blood, and TCR repertoires in tissue likely differ from TCR repertoires in blood. Even with the large sequencing depth, rarefaction of the sorted-subset datasets indicated that sequencing was incomplete. Approximately 5% of naive CD4, 3.5% of naive CD8, 2.3% of memory CD4, and about 0.4% of memory CD8 clonotypes were shared across several donors. Pairwise subsampling led to the expectation that sequencing depth would affect the degree of clonotype sharing among donors. Clonotypes shared by all four sorted-subset donors showed higher generation probabilities than non-shared clonotypes.

For the CD8 naive samples, CD45RO-negative cells were positively selected for CCR7, yielding a CD45RA+CCR7+ population from which TemRA cells were excluded. The donors were healthy, HIV-negative adults who had no recently reported acute infections or vaccinations. Every donor was a Caucasian adult residing in Nashville, Tennessee, USA. Blood was obtained by leukapheresis, after which PBMCs were separated by Ficoll-Histopaque density gradient centrifugation and cryopreserved in liquid nitrogen vapor phase. Analytical flow cytometry was used to check the purity and quantity of each magnetically sorted T cell population. Genomic DNA was isolated from each sorted fraction and quantified by UV absorbance on a Nanodrop 2000c. The CDR3 starts with the cysteine, ends with the phenylalanine, and has 19 residues. The sequence is cut down to CDR3 DNA, 57 bases in frame from base 1. The trim is 4 bases for V and 0 bases for J, with a gap of 19 bases between the germline ends. CDR1 and CDR2 are read off the germline V gene as MGHRA and YSYEKL.

The V and J genes are TRBV4-1 and TRBJ2-6; the D gene cannot be named for sure. Source material: naive CD8+ T cells from PBMCs. The intended sense of this specimen's cell subset or site label: CD45RA+CCR7+. The TCR sequence derives from a man aged 18 to 29 in good health. Some clones in this sample may be carry-over from other donors' samples. The CDR3 region: CASSPRRTEVPSGANVLTF. The DNA reads TGCGCCAGCAGCCCAAGGAGAACAGAGGTCCCCTCTGGGGCCAACGTCCTGACTTTC.